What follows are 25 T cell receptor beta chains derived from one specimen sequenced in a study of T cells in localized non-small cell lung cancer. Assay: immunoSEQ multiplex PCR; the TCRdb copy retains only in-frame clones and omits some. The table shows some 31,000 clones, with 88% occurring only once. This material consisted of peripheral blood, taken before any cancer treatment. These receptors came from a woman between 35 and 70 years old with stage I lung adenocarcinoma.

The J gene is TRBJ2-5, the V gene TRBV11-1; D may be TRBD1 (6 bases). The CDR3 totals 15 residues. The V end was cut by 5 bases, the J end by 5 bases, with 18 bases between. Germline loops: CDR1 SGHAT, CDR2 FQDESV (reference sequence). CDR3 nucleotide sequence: TGTGCCAGCAGCGACGGGGACATCTTGGGTGAGACCCAGTACTTC. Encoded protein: CASSDGDILGETQYF.

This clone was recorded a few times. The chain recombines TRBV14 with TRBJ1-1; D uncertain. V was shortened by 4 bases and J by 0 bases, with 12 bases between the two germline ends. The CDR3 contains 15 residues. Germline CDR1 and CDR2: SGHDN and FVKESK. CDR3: CASSPLGGLNTEAFF. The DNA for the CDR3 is TGTGCCAGCAGCCCCTTGGGAGGGCTGAACACTGAAGCTTTCTTT.

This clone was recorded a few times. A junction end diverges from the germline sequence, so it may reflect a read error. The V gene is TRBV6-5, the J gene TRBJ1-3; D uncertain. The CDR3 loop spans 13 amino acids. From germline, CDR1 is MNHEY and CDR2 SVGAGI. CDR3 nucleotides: TGTGCCAGCAGGGCCTTGTCTGGAAACACCATGTATTTT. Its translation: CASRALSGNTMYF.

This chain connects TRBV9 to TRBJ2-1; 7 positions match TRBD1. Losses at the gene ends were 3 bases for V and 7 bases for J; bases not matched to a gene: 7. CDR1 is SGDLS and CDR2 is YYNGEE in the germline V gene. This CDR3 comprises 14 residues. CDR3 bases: TGTGCCAGCAGCGCCCCCCTACAGGGGAATGAGCAGTTCTTC. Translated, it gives CASSAPLQGNEQFF.

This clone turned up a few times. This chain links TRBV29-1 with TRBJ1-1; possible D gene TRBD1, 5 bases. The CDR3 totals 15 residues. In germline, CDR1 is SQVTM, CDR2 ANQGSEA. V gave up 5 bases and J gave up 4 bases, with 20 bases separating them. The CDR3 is CSVQTGTIIPTEAFF. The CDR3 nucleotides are TGCAGCGTTCAAACAGGAACCATCATCCCCACTGAAGCTTTCTTT. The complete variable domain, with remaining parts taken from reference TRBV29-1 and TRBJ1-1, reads SAVISQKPSRDICQRGTSLTIQCQVDSQVTMMFWYRQQPGQSLTLIATANQGSEATYESGFVIDKFPISRPNLTFSTLTVSNMSPEDSSIYLCSVQTGTIIPTEAFFGQGTRLTVV.

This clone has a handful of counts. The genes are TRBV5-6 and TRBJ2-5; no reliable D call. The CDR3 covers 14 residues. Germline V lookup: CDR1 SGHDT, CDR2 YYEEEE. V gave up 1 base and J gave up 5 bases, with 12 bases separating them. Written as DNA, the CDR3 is TGTGCCAGCAGCTTGAATAGTTTACGGGAGACCCAGTACTTC. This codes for CASSLNSLRETQYF.

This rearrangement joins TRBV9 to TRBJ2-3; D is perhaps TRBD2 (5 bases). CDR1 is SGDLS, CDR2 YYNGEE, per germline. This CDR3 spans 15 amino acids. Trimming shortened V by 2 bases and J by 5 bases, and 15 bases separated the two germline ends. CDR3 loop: CASSVLAGQLDTQYF. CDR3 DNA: TGTGCCAGCAGCGTCCTAGCCGGTCAGTTAGATACGCAGTATTTT.

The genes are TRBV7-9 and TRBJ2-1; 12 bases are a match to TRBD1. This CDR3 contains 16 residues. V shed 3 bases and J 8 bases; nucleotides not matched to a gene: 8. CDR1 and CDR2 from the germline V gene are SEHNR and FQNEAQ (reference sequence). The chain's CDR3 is CASSLGQGALSHEQFF. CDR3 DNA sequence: TGTGCCAGCAGCTTGGGACAGGGGGCGCTTTCCCATGAGCAGTTCTTC.

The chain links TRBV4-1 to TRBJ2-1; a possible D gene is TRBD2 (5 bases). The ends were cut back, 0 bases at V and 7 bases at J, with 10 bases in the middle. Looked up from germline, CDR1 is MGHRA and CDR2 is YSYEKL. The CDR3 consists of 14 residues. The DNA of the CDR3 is TGCGCCAGCAGCCAAGAGAGGGTTTGGAATGAGCAGTTCTTC. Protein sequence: CASSQERVWNEQFF.

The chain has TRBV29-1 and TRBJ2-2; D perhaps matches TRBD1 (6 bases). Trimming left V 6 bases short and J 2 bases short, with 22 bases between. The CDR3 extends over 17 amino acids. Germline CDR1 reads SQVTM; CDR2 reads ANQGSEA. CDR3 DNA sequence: TGCAGCGTCCCTAAACGCGGCAGGGGCGGAAACACCGGGGAGCTGTTTTTT. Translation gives CSVPKRGRGGNTGELFF.

The CDR3 sequence is CASSLPGGANNEQFF. As DNA, the CDR3 is TGTGCCAGCAGCTTACCCGGGGGAGCCAACAATGAGCAGTTCTTC. V gene TRBV7-9 combines with J gene TRBJ2-1, with D maybe TRBD2 (6 bases). Germline V gene data show CDR1 as SEHNR and CDR2 as FQNEAQ (reference sequence). V shed 2 bases and J shed 5 bases, with 13 bases lying between them. The CDR3 sequence is 15 residues long.

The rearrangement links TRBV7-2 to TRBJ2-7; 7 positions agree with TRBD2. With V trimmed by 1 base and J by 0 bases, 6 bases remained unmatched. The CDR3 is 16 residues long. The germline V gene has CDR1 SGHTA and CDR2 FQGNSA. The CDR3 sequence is CASSLGLAASSYEQYF. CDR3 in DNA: TGTGCCAGCAGCTTAGGTCTAGCGGCGAGCTCCTACGAGCAGTACTTC.

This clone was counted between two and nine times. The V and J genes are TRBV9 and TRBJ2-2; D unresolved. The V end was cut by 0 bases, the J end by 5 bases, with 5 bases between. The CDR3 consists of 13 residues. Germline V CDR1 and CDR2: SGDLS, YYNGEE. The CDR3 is CASSVEGTGELFF. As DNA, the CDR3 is TGTGCCAGCAGCGTAGAAGGGACCGGGGAGCTGTTTTTT.

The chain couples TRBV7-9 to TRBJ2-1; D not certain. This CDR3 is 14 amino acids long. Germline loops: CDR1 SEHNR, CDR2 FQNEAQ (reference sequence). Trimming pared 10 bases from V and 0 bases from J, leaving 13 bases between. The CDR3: CATSGYRSYNEQFF. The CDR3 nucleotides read TGTGCCACGTCTGGGTACCGCTCCTACAATGAGCAGTTCTTC.

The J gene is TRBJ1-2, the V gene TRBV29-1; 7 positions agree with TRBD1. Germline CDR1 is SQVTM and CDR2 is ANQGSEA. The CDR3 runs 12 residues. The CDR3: CSDRVSNYGYTF. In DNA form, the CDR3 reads TGCAGTGACAGGGTTTCGAACTATGGCTACACCTTC. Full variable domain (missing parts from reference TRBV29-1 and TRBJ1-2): SAVISQKPSRDICQRGTSLTIQCQVDSQVTMMFWYRQQPGQSLTLIATANQGSEATYESGFVIDKFPISRPNLTFSTLTVSNMSPEDSSIYLCSDRVSNYGYTFGSGTRLTVV.

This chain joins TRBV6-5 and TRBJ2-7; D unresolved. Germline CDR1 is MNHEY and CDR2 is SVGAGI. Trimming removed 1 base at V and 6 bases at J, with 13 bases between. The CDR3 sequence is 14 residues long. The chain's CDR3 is CASSYLAGMAEQYF. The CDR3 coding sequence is TGTGCCAGCAGTTACTTGGCAGGTATGGCCGAGCAGTACTTC.

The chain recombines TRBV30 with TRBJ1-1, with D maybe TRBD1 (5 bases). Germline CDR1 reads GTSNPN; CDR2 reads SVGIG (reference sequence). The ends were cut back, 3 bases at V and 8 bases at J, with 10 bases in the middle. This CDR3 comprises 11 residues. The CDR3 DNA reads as TGTGCCTGGAGATCTTGGGGGGAAGCTTTCTTT. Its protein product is CAWRSWGEAFF.

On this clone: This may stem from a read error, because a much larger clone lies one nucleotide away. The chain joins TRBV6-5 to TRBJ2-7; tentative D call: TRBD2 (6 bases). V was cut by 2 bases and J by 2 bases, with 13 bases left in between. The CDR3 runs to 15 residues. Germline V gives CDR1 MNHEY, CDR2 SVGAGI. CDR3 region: CASSYPPGRTYEQYF. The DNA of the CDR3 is TGTGCCAGCAGTTACCCTCCAGGGAGGACCTACGAGCAGTACTTC.

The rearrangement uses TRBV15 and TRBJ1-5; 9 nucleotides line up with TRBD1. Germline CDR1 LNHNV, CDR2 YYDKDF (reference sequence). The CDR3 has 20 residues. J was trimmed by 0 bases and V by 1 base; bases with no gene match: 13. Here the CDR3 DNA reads TGTGCCACCAGCAGAGTTGGAAGGGGACAGGGACTAAGTAGCAATCAGCCCCAGCATTTT. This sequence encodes CATSRVGRGQGLSSNQPQHF. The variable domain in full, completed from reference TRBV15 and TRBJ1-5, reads DAMVIQNPRYQVTQFGKPVTLSCSQTLNHNVMYWYQQKSSQAPKLLFHYYDKDFNNEADTPDNFQSRRPNTSFCFLDIRSPGLGDTAMYLCATSRVGRGQGLSSNQPQHFGDGTRLSIL.

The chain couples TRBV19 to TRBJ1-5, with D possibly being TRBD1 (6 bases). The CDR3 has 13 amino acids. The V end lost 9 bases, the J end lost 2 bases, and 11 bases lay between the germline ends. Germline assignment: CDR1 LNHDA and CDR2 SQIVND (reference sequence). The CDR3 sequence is CARRRTGNQPQHF. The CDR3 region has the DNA TGTGCCAGGCGCAGGACAGGCAATCAGCCCCAGCATTTT.

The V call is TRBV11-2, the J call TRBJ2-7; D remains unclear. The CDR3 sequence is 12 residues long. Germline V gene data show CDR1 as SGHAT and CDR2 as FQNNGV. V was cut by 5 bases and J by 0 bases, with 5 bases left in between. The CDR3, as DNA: TGTGCCAGCAGCCCTCTCTCCTACGAGCAGTACTTC. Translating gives CASSPLSYEQYF.

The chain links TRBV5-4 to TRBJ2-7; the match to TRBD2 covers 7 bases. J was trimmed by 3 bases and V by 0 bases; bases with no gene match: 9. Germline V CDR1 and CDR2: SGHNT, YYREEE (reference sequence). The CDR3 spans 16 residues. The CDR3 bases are TGTGCCAGCAGCTTGGCCTGGGAGGGACCGGGCTACGAGCAGTACTTC. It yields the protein CASSLAWEGPGYEQYF. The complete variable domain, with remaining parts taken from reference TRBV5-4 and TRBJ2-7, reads ETGVTQSPTHLIKTRGQQVTLRCSSQSGHNTVSWYQQALGQGPQFIFQYYREEENGRGNFPPRFSGLQFPNYSSELNVNALELDDSALYLCASSLAWEGPGYEQYFGPGTRLTVT.

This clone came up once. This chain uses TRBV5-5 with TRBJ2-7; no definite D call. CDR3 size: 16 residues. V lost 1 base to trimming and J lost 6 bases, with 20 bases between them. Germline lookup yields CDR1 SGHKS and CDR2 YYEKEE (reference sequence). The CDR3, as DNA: TGTGCCAGCAGCTTGTCCCCCGCACCCAACCCGGCCGAGCAGTACTTC. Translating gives CASSLSPAPNPAEQYF. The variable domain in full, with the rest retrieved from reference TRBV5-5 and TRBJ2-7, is DAGVTQSPTHLIKTRGQQVTLRCSPISGHKSVSWYQQVLGQGPQFIFQYYEKEERGRGNFPDRFSARQFPNYSSELNVNALLLGDSALYLCASSLSPAPNPAEQYFGPGTRLTVT.

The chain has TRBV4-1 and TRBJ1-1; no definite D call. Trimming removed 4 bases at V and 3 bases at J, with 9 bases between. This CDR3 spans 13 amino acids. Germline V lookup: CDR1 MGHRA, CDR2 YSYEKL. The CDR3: CASSPTPDTEAFF. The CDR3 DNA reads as TGCGCCAGCAGCCCGACGCCGGACACTGAAGCTTTCTTT.

For the CDR3, the DNA is TGTGCCAGCAGCGTAACCCCCCCCAACAGGGGCAAAAGGCAGTACTTC. This sequence encodes CASSVTPPNRGKRQYF. The chain carries TRBV9 and TRBJ2-7, with 7 positions matching TRBD1. CDR3 length: 16 residues. Germline V gives CDR1 SGDLS, CDR2 YYNGEE. With V trimmed by 1 base and J by 9 bases, 16 bases remained unmatched.